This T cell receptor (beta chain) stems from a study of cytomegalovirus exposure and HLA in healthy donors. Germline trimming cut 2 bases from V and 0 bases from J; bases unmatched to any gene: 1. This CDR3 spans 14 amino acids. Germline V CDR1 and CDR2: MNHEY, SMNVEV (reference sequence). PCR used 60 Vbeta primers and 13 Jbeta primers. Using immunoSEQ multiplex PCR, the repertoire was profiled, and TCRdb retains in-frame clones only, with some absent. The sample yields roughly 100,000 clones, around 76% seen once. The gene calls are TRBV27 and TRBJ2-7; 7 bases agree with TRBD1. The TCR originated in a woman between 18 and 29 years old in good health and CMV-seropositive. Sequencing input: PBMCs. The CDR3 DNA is TGTGCCAGCAGTTTAAACAGGGGCTCCTACGAGCAGTACTTC. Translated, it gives CASSLNRGSYEQYF.